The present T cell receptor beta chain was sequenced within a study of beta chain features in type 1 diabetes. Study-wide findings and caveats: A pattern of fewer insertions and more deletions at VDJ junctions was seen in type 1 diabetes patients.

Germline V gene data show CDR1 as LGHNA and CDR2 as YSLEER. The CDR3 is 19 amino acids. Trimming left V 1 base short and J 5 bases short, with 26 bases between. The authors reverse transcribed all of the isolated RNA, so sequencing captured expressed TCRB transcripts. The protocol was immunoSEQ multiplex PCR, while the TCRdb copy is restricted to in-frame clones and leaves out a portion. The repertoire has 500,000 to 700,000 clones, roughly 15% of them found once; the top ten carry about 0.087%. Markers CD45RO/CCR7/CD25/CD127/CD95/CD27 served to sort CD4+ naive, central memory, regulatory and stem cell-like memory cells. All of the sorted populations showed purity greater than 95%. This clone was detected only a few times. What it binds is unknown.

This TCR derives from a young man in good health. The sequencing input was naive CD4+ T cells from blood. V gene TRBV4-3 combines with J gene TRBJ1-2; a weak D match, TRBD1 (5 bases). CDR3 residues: CASSQVTGGRTIQHYGYTF. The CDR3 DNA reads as TGCGCCAGCAGCCAAGTAACAGGAGGTCGGACTATCCAACATTATGGCTACACCTTC.